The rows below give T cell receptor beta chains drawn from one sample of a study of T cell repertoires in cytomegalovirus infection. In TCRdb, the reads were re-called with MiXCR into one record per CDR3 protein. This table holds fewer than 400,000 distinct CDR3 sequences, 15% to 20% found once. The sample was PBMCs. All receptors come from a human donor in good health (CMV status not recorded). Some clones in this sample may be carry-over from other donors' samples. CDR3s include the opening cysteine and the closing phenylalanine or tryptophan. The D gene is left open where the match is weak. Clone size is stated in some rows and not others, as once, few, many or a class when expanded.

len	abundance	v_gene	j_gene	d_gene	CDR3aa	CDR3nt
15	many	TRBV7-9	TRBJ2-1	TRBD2	CASSRLSGGINEQFF	TGTGCCAGCAGCCGCCTTTCGGGAGGGATAAATGAGCAGTTCTTC
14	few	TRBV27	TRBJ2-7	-	CASSFLRGSYEQYF	TGTGCCAGCAGTTTCCTCAGGGGTTCCTACGAGCAGTACTTC
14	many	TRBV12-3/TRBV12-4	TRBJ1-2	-	CASSQSTGYYGYTF	TGTGCCAGCAGTCAAAGTACAGGTTACTATGGCTACACCTTC
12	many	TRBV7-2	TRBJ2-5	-	CASSFRGQGQYF	TGTGCCAGCAGCTTCCGGGGCCAGGGTCAGTACTTC
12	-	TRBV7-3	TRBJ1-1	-	CASSGALTEAFF	TGTGCCAGCAGCGGCGCCCTCACTGAAGCTTTCTTT
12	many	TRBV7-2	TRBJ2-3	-	CASSPAGDTQYF	TGTGCCAGCAGCCCGGCAGGGGATACGCAGTATTTT
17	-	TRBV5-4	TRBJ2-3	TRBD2	CACSNGLAGVSTDTQYF	TGTGCCTGCAGCAATGGACTAGCGGGGGTGAGCACAGATACGCAGTATTTT
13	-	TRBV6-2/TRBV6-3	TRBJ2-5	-	CASKKEFQETQYF	TGTGCCAGCAAAAAGGAGTTCCAAGAGACCCAGTACTTC
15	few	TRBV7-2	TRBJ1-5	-	CASSLFGPFNQPQHF	TGTGCCAGCAGCTTATTCGGACCATTTAATCAGCCCCAGCATTTT
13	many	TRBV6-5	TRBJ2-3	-	CASKAESTDTQYF	TGTGCCAGCAAAGCTGAAAGCACAGATACGCAGTATTTT
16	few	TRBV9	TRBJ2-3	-	CASSVAGFTSTDTQYF	TGTGCCAGCAGCGTAGCAGGCTTTACTAGCACAGATACGCAGTATTTT
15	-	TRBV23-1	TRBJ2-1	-	CASSHRGMAYNEQFF	TGCGCCAGCAGTCATCGGGGTATGGCCTACAATGAGCAGTTCTTC
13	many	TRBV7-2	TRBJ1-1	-	CASSQDPDAEAFF	TGTGCCAGCAGCCAGGACCCAGACGCTGAAGCTTTCTTT
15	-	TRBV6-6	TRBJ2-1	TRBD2	CASNKRGTGGGEQFF	TGTGCCAGCAACAAAAGGGGGACGGGAGGGGGTGAGCAGTTCTTC
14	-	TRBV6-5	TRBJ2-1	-	CASTPGHSYDEQFF	TGTGCCAGTACGCCGGGACACTCATACGATGAGCAGTTCTTC
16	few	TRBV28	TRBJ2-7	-	CASSSLEYGDLYEQYF	TGTGCCAGCAGTTCCCTCGAGTACGGGGACCTCTACGAGCAGTACTTC
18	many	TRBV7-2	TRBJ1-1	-	CASSPRPGHPRPNTEAFF	TGTGCCAGCAGCCCTCGACCGGGACACCCAAGGCCCAACACTGAAGCTTTCTTT
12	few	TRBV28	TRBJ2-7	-	CASLGWPYEQYF	TGTGCCAGCCTCGGTTGGCCCTACGAGCAGTACTTC
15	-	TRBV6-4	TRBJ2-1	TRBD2	CASSEVASGRLEQFF	TGTGCCAGCAGTGAAGTAGCTAGCGGGAGGCTTGAGCAGTTCTTC
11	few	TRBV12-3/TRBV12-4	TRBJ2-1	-	CASSLGRWPHF	TGTGCCAGCAGTTTGGGAAGGTGGCCGCACTTC
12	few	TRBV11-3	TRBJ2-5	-	CASARRFETQYF	TGTGCCAGCGCCCGAAGGTTCGAGACCCAGTACTTC
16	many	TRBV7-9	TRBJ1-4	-	CASSHGLEATNEKLFF	TGTGCCAGCAGCCACGGACTTGAGGCAACTAATGAAAAACTGTTTTTT
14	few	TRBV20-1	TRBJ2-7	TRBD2	CSARHRLAGGEQYF	TGCAGTGCTAGACACCGACTAGCGGGAGGGGAGCAGTACTTC
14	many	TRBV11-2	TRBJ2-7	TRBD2	CASSQTSGFTKQYF	TGTGCCAGCAGCCAGACTAGCGGGTTTACGAAACAGTACTTC
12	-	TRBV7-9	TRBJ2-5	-	CASSLDESPAYF	TGTGCCAGCAGCTTAGACGAGTCGCCAGCTTACTTC
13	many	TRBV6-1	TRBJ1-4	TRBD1	CASREQGYGKLFF	TGTGCCAGCAGGGAACAGGGGTACGGAAAACTGTTTTTT
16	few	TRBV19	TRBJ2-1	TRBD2	CASSISGDQSYNEQFF	TGTGCCAGTAGTATTAGCGGGGACCAATCCTACAATGAGCAGTTCTTC
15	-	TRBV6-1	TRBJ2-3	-	CASTSGLVVPDTQYF	TGTGCCAGCACCTCGGGGCTCGTTGTGCCAGATACGCAGTATTTT
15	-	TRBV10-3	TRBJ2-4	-	CAISPTGWTKNIQYF	TGTGCCATCAGTCCCACAGGGTGGACCAAAAACATTCAGTACTTC
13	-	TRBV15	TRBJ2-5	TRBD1	CATSIQGAETQYF	TGTGCCACCAGCATACAGGGGGCCGAGACCCAGTACTTC
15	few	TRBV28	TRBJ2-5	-	CASSLQQWGRETQYF	TGTGCCAGCAGTTTACAGCAGTGGGGGCGAGAGACCCAGTACTTC
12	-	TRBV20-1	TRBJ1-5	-	CSASRSDQPQHF	TGCAGTGCTAGCCGATCGGATCAGCCCCAGCATTTT
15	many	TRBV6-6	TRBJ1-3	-	CASSYSRSSGNTIYF	TGTGCCAGCAGTTACTCCAGGTCCTCTGGAAACACCATATATTTT
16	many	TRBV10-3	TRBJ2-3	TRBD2	CAISNSERGGRNTQYF	TGTGCCATCAGCAATTCTGAGCGGGGGGGCAGAAATACGCAGTATTTT
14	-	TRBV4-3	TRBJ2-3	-	CASSQLASTDTQYF	TGCGCCAGCAGCCAGCTAGCGAGCACAGATACGCAGTATTTT
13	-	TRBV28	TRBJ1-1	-	CASSLDRLTEAFF	TGTGCCAGCAGTCTGGACAGATTAACTGAAGCTTTCTTT
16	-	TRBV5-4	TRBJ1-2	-	CASSLERANYNGGYTF	TGTGCCAGCAGCTTGGAAAGGGCCAATTACAATGGCGGCTACACCTTC
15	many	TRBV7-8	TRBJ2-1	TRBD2	CASSTGLADYNEQFF	TGTGCCAGCAGCACGGGACTAGCGGATTACAATGAGCAGTTCTTC
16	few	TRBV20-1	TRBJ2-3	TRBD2	CSARDRKRGYTDTQYF	TGCAGTGCTAGAGATAGAAAGCGGGGGTACACAGATACGCAGTATTTT
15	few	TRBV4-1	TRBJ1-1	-	CASRTGPGLNTEAFF	TGCGCCAGCAGAACCGGGCCAGGGTTGAACACTGAAGCTTTCTTT
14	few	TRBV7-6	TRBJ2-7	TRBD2	CASSPRLASYEQYF	TGTGCCAGCAGCCCCAGACTAGCTTCTTACGAGCAGTACTTC
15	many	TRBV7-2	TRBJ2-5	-	CASSWGVAVQETQYF	TGTGCCAGCAGCTGGGGGGTAGCCGTCCAAGAGACCCAGTACTTC
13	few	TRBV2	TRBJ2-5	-	CASTQGSEETQYF	TGTGCCAGCACTCAGGGTTCGGAAGAGACCCAGTACTTC
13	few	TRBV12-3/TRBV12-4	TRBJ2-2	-	CASSLILWGELFF	TGTGCCAGCAGTTTGATCCTGTGGGGGGAGCTGTTTTTT
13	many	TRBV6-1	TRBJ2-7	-	CASSVQGPYEQYF	TGTGCCAGCAGTGTACAGGGCCCCTACGAGCAGTACTTC
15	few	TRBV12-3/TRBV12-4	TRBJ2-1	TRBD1	CASNSGTGQRRKQFF	TGTGCCAGCAACTCTGGGACAGGGCAGCGGAGAAAGCAGTTCTTC
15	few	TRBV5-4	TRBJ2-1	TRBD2	CASSLGTSGRSEQFF	TGTGCCAGCAGCCTCGGGACTAGCGGGAGGAGTGAGCAGTTCTTC
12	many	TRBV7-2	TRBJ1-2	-	CASSSDTPGYTF	TGTGCCAGCAGCTCAGACACACCTGGCTACACCTTC
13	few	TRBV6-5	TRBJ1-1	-	CASSYSFRSGAFF	TGTGCCAGCAGTTACTCTTTTCGATCTGGGGCTTTCTTT
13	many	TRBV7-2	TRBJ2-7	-	CASSLGPVHEQYF	TGTGCCAGCAGCTTAGGTCCTGTCCACGAGCAGTACTTC
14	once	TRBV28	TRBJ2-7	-	CASSLGRGPYEQYF	TGTGCCAGCAGTTTGGGGAGGGGGCCCTACGAGCAGTACTTC
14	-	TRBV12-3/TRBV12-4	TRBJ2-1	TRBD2	CASSRTSGGNEQFF	TGTGCCAGCAGTCGGACTAGCGGGGGCAATGAGCAGTTCTTC
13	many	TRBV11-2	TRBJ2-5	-	CASSPRWRETQYF	TGTGCCAGCAGCCCCCGGTGGCGGGAGACCCAGTACTTC
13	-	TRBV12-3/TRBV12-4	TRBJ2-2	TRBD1	CASSPGGTGELFF	TGTGCCAGCAGCCCAGGGGGAACCGGGGAGCTGTTTTTT
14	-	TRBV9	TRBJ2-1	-	CASSVGDGTMPQFF	TGTGCCAGCAGCGTAGGGGACGGTACAATGCCGCAGTTCTTC
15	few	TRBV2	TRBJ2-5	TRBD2	CASSPGLAIQETQYF	TGTGCCAGCAGTCCGGGACTAGCGATACAAGAGACCCAGTACTTC
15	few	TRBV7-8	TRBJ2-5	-	CASSSTRERAETQYF	TGTGCCAGCAGCTCGACTAGAGAGAGGGCAGAGACCCAGTACTTC